This TCR beta chain was identified during a study of T cell responses to AZD1222 COVID-19 vaccine. Assay: immunoSEQ multiplex PCR; the TCRdb copy retains only in-frame clones and omits some. The sample lists roughly 120,000 clones, approximately 89% occurring once. The CDR3 contains 16 residues. The V gene lost 3 bases and the J gene lost 1 base, with 13 bases spanning the gap. Germline CDR1 is MRHNA and CDR2 is SNTAGT. The chain has TRBV6-4 and TRBJ1-5; no definite D call. The material was peripheral blood, obtained 28 days after the second AZD1222 dose. The receptor's source is an adult who received the AZD1222 COVID-19 vaccine. CDR3 residues: CASSEREERSNQPQHF. The CDR3 DNA reads TGTGCCAGCAGTGAGCGAGAGGAGCGGAGCAATCAGCCCCAGCATTTT.